Here is one T cell receptor (beta chain) with its context. Assay: immunoSEQ multiplex PCR; the TCRdb copy retains only in-frame clones and omits some. This sample has around 93,000 clones; approximately 95% occur once, and the top ten carry 0.3% to 0.35%. After removal of 5 bases from V and 1 base from J, the junction contained 7 bases not matched to a gene. The CDR3 length is 16 residues. CDR1 and CDR2 (germline): SGHNT, YYREEE (reference sequence). This sample was included in a study of technical replicates of blood from four donors. V gene TRBV5-4 combines with J gene TRBJ1-3; TRBD1 agrees at 9 bases. Material for sequencing was T cells isolated from PBMCs. The source is a human donor in good health. CDR3 sequence reads: CASSRTGTGSGNTIYF. CDR3 in DNA: TGTGCCAGCAGTCGAACCGGGACAGGGTCTGGAAACACCATATATTTT.